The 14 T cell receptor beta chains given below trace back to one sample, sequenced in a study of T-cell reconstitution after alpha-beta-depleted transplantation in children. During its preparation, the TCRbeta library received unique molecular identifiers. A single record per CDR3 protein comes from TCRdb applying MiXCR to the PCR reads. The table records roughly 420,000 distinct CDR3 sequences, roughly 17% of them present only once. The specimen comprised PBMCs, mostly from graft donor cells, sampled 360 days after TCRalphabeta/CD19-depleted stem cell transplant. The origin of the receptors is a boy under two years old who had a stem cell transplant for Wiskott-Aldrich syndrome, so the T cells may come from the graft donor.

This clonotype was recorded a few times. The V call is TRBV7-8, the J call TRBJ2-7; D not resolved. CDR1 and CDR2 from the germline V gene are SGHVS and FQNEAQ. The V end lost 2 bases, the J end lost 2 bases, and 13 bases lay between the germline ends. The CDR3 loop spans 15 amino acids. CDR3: CASSLNLVGPYEQYF. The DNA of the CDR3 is TGTGCCAGCAGCTTAAATTTGGTTGGCCCCTACGAGCAGTACTTC. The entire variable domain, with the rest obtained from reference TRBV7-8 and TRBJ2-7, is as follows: GAGVSQSPRYKVAKRGQDVALRCDPISGHVSLFWYQQALGQGPEFLTYFQNEAQLDKSGLPSDRFFAERPEGSVSTLKIQRTQQEDSAVYLCASSLNLVGPYEQYFGPGTRLTVT.

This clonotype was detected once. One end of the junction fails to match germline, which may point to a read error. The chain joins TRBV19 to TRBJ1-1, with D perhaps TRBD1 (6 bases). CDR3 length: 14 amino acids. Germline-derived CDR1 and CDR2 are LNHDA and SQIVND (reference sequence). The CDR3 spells CASSITGTNTEAFF. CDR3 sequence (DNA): TGTGCCAGTAGTATTACAGGGACGAACACTGAAGCCTTCTTT.

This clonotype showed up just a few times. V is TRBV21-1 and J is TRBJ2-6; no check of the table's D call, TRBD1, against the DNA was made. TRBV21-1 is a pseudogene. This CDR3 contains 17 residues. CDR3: CASKQHRGRSGANVLTF. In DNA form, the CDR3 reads TGTGCCAGCAAGCAACATAGGGGCCGATCTGGGGCCAACGTCCTGACTTTC.

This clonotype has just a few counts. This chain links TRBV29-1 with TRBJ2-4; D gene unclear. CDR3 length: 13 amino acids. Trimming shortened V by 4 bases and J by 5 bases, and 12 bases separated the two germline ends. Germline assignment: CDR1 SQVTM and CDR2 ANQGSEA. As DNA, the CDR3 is TGCAGCGTTGTTCCATATTGGGAAAACATTCAGTACTTC. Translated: CSVVPYWENIQYF.

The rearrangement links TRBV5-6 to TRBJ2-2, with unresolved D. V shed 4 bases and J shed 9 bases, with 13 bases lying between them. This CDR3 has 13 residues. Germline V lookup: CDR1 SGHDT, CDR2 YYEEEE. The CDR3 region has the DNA TGTGCCAGCAGCATTCCAGGTCGGAGGGAGCTGTTTTTT. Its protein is CASSIPGRRELFF.

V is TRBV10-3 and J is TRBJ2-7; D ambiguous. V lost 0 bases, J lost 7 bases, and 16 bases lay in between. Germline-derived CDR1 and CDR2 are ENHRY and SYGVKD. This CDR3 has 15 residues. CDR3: CAISESKGPVGEQYF. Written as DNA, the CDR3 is TGTGCCATCAGTGAGTCGAAGGGCCCCGTGGGAGAGCAGTACTTC.

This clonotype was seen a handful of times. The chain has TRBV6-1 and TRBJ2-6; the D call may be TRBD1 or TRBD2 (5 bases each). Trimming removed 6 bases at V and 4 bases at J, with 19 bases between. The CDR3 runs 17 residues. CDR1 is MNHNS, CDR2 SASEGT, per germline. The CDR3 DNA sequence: TGTGCCAGCAGGAGAGGGCAGGGCCGAAGAGGGGCCAACGTCCTGACTTTC. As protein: CASRRGQGRRGANVLTF.

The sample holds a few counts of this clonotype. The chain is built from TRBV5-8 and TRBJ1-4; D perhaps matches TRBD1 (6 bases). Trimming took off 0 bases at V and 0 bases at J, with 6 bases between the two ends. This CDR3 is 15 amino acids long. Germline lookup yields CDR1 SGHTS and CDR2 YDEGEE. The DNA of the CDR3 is TGTGCCAGCAGCTTGGGGACAGCAACTAATGAAAAACTGTTTTTT. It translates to CASSLGTATNEKLFF.

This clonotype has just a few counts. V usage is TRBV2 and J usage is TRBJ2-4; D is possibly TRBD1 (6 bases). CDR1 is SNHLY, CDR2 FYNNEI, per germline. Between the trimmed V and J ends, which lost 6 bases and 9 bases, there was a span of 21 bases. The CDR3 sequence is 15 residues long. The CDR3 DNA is TGTGCCAGCAGGGGACAACCCGGATTAACAAGCATTCAGTACTTC. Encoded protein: CASRGQPGLTSIQYF.

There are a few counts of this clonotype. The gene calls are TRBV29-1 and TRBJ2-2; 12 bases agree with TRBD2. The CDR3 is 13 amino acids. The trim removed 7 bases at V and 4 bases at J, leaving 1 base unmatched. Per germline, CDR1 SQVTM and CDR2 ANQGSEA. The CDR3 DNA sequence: TGCAGCGGGGGACTAGCGGGCACCGGGGAGCTGTTTTTT. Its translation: CSGGLAGTGELFF.

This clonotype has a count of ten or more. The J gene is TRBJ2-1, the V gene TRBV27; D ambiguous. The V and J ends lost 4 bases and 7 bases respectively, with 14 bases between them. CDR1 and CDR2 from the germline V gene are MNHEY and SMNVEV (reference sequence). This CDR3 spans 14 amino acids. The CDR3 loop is CASSSLVSGNEQFF. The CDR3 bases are TGTGCCAGCAGTTCGTTAGTGAGTGGAAATGAGCAGTTCTTC.

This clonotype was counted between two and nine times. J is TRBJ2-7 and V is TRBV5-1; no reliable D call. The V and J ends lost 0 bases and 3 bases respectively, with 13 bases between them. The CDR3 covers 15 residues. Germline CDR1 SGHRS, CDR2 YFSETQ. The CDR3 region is CASSLATVKNYEQYF. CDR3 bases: TGCGCCAGCAGCTTGGCCACAGTAAAGAACTACGAGCAGTACTTC.

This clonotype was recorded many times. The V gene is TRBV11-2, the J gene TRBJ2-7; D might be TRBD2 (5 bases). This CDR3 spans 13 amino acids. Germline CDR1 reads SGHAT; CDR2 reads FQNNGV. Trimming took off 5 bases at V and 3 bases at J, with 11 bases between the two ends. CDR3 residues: CASSTPGIYEQYF. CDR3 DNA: TGTGCCAGCAGCACCCCCGGGATCTACGAGCAGTACTTC.

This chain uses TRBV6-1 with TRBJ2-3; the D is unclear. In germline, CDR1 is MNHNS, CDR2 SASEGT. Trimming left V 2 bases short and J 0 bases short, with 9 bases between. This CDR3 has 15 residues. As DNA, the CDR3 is TGTGCCAGCAGTGAAATTTGGGTGAGCACAGATACGCAGTATTTT. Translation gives CASSEIWVSTDTQYF.